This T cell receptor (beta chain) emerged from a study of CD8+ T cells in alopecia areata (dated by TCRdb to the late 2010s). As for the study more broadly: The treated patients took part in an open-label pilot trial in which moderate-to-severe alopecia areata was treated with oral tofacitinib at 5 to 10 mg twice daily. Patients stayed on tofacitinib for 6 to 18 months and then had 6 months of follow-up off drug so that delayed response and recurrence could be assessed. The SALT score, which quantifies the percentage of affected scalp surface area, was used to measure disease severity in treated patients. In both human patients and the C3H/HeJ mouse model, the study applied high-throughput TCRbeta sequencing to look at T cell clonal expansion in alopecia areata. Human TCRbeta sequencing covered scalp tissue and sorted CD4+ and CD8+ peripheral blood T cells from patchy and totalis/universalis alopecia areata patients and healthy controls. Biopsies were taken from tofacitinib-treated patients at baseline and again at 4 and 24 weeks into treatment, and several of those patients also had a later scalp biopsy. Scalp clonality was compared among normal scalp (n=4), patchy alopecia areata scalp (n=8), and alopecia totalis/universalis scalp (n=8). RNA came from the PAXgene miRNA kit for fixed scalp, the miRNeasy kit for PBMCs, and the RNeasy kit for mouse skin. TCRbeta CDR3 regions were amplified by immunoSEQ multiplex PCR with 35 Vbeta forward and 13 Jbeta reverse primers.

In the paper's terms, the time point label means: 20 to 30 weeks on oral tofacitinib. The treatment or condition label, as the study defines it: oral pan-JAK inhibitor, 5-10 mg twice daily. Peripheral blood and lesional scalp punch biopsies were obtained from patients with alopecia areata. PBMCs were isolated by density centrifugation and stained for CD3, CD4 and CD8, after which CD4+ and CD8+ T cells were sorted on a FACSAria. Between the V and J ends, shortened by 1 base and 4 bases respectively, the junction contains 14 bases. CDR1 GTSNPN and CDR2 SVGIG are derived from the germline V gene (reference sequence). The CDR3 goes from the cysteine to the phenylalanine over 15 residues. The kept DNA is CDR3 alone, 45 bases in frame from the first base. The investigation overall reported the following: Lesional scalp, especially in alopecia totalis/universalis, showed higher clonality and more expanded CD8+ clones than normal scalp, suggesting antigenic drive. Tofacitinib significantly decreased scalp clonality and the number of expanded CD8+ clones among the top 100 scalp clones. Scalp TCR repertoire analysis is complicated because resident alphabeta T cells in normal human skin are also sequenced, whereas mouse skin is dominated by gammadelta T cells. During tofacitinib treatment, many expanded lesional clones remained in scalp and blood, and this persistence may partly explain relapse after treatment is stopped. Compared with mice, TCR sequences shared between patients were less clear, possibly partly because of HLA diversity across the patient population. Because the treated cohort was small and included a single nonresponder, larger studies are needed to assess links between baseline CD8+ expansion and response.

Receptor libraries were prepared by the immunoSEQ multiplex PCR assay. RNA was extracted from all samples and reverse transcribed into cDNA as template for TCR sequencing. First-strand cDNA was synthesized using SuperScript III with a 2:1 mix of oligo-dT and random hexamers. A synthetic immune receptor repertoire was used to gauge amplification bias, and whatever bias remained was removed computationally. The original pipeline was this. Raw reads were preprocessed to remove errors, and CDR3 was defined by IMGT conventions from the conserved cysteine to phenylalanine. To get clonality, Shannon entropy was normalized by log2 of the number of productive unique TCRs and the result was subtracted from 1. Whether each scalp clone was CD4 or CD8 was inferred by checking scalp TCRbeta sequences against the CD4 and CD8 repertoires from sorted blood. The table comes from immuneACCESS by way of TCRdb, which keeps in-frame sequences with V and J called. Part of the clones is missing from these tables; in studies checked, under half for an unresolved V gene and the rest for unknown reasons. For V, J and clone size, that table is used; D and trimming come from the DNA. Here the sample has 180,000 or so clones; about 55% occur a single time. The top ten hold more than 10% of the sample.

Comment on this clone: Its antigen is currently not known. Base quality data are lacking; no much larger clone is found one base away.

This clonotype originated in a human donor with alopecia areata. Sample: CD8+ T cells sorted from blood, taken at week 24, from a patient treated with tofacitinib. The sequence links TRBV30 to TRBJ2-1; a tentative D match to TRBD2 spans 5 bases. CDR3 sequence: CAWSDTRRAYNEQFF. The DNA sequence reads TGTGCCTGGAGTGACACTAGGCGGGCATACAATGAGCAGTTCTTC. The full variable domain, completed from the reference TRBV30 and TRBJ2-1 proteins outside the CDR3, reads SQTIHQWPATLVQPVGSPLSLECTVEGTSNPNLYWYRQAAGRGLQLLFYSVGIGQISSEVPQNLSASRPQDRQFILSSKKLLLSDSGFYLCAWSDTRRAYNEQFFGPGTRLTVL.